Listed below are T cell receptor beta chains from one sample, sequenced in a study of OX40 agonist ivuxolimab in advanced cancers. Sequenced by immunoSEQ multiplex PCR; TCRdb stores in-frame clones only, minus some. The data show roughly 120,000 clones, with roughly 92% seen just once and 0.7% to 0.9% held by the top ten. This sample comprised CD4+ or CD8+ T cells sorted from blood, obtained in a trial of the OX40 agonist ivuxolimab. These receptors came from an adult with an advanced solid tumor such as melanoma, head and neck, liver or kidney cancer. The CDR3 runs from the conserved cysteine through the conserved F or W. The D gene is left open where the match is weak. Size tells how often a clone was seen (once, few, many) or the class of an expanded clone, and some rows leave it out.

d_call | clone_size | j_call | v_call | cdr3_nt | cdr3_aa
TRBD2 | NA | TRBJ2-2 | TRBV9 | TGTGCCAGCAGCGTTAGGACTAGCGGGAACACCGGGGAGCTGTTTTTT | CASSVRTSGNTGELFF
NA | NA | TRBJ1-5 | TRBV5-4 | TGTGCCAGCAGCTCTCCCACGAGTACTCAGCCCCAGCATTTT | CASSSPTSTQPQHF
NA | NA | TRBJ1-1 | TRBV27 | TGTGCCAGCAGTCTCAACTTGAACACTGAAGCTTTCTTT | CASSLNLNTEAFF
NA | NA | TRBJ1-2 | TRBV7-3 | TGTGCCAGCAGCTTAACGGGTTATGGCTACACCTTC | CASSLTGYGYTF
NA | NA | TRBJ1-1 | TRBV20-1 | TGCAGTGCTAGTGGCAGGGATGAAGCTTTCTTT | CSASGRDEAFF
NA | NA | TRBJ1-4 | TRBV5-1 | TGCGCCAGCAGCCCCCAGGGGATAAGTAATGAAAAACTGTTTTTT | CASSPQGISNEKLFF
NA | once | TRBJ2-7 | TRBV5-7 | TGTGCCAGCAGCTTGAGCAGCCCGCCGGACTACGAGCAGTACTTC | CASSLSSPPDYEQYF
TRBD2 | NA | TRBJ2-7 | TRBV5-4 | TGTGCCAGCAGCCCGGGACTAGCCTACGAGCAGTACTTC | CASSPGLAYEQYF
NA | NA | TRBJ1-2 | TRBV19 | TGTGCCAGTAGTATAGGAAGTCCTACTCGGAGCTACACCTTC | CASSIGSPTRSYTF
NA | NA | TRBJ2-5 | TRBV5-7 | TGTGCCAGCAGCTTAGGGCACTACCAAGAGACCCAGTACTTC | CASSLGHYQETQYF
NA | NA | TRBJ2-2 | TRBV5-4 | TGTGCCAGCAGCGTAGAGTCCGGGACCGGGGAGCTGTTTTTT | CASSVESGTGELFF
NA | once | TRBJ1-5 | TRBV18 | TGTGCCAGCTCACCGGGGGATCGCAATCAGCCCCAGCATTTT | CASSPGDRNQPQHF
NA | NA | TRBJ1-2 | TRBV6-5 | TGTGCCAGCAGTCCTTCCCCTTGGGGCTACACCTTC | CASSPSPWGYTF
NA | NA | TRBJ2-1 | TRBV11-3 | TGTGCCAGCAGCTTAGCCCAAGGGGTCAATGAGCAGTTCTTC | CASSLAQGVNEQFF
NA | NA | TRBJ1-6 | TRBV27 | TGTGCCAGCAGAGGGGGGGGCTATAATTCACCCCTCCACTTT | CASRGGGYNSPLHF
TRBD2 | NA | TRBJ2-3 | TRBV13 | TGTGCCAGCAGCTCCAGGACTAGCCAAAACACAGATACGCAGTATTTT | CASSSRTSQNTDTQYF
NA | NA | TRBJ1-4 | TRBV30 | TGTGCCTGGAGTGTAACGGGGCGTGAAAAACTGTTTTTT | CAWSVTGREKLFF
NA | NA | TRBJ2-5 | TRBV28 | TGTGCCAGCAGTTCCCAGGAGACCCAGTACTTC | CASSSQETQYF
NA | NA | TRBJ1-6 | TRBV7-9 | TGTGCCAGCAGCTTAGGCTCCTATAATTCACCCCTCCACTTT | CASSLGSYNSPLHF
TRBD2 | few | TRBJ2-7 | TRBV7-9 | TGTGCCAGCCATCTAGCGGGAGGGCCAGACGAGCAGTACTTC | CASHLAGGPDEQYF
TRBD1 | NA | TRBJ2-7 | TRBV11-2 | TGTGCCAGCAGCTTAGATCCCGGACAGGGGCAGGGTTCCTACGAGCAGTACTTC | CASSLDPGQGQGSYEQYF
TRBD1 | once | TRBJ2-3 | TRBV29-1 | TGCAGCGTTGTGCCCGACAGGGGAAGAACAGATACGCAGTATTTT | CSVVPDRGRTDTQYF
TRBD1 | NA | TRBJ2-7 | TRBV5-1 | TGCGCCAGCAGCATGGACAGGTCCTACGAGCAGTACTTC | CASSMDRSYEQYF
TRBD1 | NA | TRBJ2-6 | TRBV5-1 | TGCGCCAGCAGCTTGGTAGGGACAGGGGCTCCTGGGGCCAACGTCCTGACTTTC | CASSLVGTGAPGANVLTF